The 30 T cell receptor beta chains below were found in one sample sequenced in a study of radiotherapy plus CTLA-4 blockade in lung cancer. Sequencing used immunoSEQ multiplex PCR; TCRdb keeps in-frame clones, though not all of them. This sample has about 99,000 clones, with around 88% found just once. Sequenced here: peripheral blood, sampled from a patient treated with radiotherapy plus ipilimumab. Receptor source: a human donor with non-small cell lung cancer that progressed on radiotherapy plus ipilimumab.

This chain uses TRBV5-6 with TRBJ2-1, with TRBD2 matching 7 bases. CDR3 length: 16 amino acids. Germline V gives CDR1 SGHDT, CDR2 YYEEEE. With 5 bases clipped from V and 4 bases from J, the junction kept 12 bases outside the gene matches. CDR3 loop: CASRIERDYLYNEQFF. In DNA form, the CDR3 reads TGTGCCAGCAGGATTGAACGGGACTACCTTTACAATGAGCAGTTCTTC.

The chain links TRBV6-1 to TRBJ2-7; the D call may be TRBD1 or TRBD2 (5 bases each). V was shortened by 0 bases and J by 2 bases, with 11 bases between the two germline ends. Germline assignment: CDR1 MNHNS and CDR2 SASEGT. The CDR3 is made up of 15 amino acids. CDR3 nucleotides: TGTGCCAGCAGTGAAGCTTCCGGGACGGCCTACGAGCAGTACTTC. Encoded protein: CASSEASGTAYEQYF.

This clone was observed once. V gene TRBV6-4 combines with J gene TRBJ2-2, with D tentatively TRBD2 (5 bases). Between the trimmed V and J ends, which lost 6 bases and 0 bases, there was a span of 8 bases. The CDR3 has 14 residues. Germline lookup yields CDR1 MRHNA and CDR2 SNTAGT. CDR3 bases: TGTGCCAGCAGGGAGCGGACGAACACCGGGGAGCTGTTTTTT. This encodes CASRERTNTGELFF.

The V and J genes are TRBV19 and TRBJ2-1, with D uncertain. Germline CDR1 is LNHDA and CDR2 is SQIVND (reference sequence). The CDR3 has 14 amino acids. V shed 4 bases and J shed 6 bases, with 13 bases lying between them. CDR3 DNA sequence: TGTGCCAGTAGTAGCCGTCAAGCGATCAATGAGCAGTTCTTC. This codes for CASSSRQAINEQFF. Full variable domain (rest looked up from reference TRBV19 and TRBJ2-1): DGGITQSPKYLFRKEGQNVTLSCEQNLNHDAMYWYRQDPGQGLRLIYYSQIVNDFQKGDIAEGYSVSREKKESFPLTVTSAQKNPTAFYLCASSSRQAINEQFFGPGTRLTVL.

As to this clone: Compared with germline, one end of the junction differs, possibly owing to a read error. The genes are TRBV7-9 and TRBJ2-7; a weak D match, TRBD2 (7 bases). In germline, CDR1 is SEHNR, CDR2 FQNEAQ (reference sequence). This CDR3 is built from 12 residues. The CDR3: CASSYVGGVQCF. The CDR3 DNA reads as TGTGCCAGCAGCTATGTAGGGGGGGTGCAGTGCTTC.

The rearrangement links TRBV11-2 to TRBJ2-7; D gene unclear. The CDR3 loop spans 14 amino acids. From germline, CDR1 is SGHAT and CDR2 FQNNGV. V lost 3 bases and J 1 base, leaving 10 bases between the germline ends. CDR3 amino acids: CASSFIPVSYEQYF. CDR3 in DNA: TGTGCCAGCAGCTTTATTCCGGTTTCCTACGAGCAGTACTTC.

CDR3 in amino acids: CASSPPGLEQYF. The CDR3 coding sequence is TGTGCCAGCAGCCCCCCCGGGCTTGAGCAGTACTTC. The V and J genes are TRBV7-2 and TRBJ2-7; D is uncertain. V lost 5 bases to trimming and J lost 7 bases, with 12 bases between them. There are 12 residues in the CDR3. CDR1 is SGHTA and CDR2 is FQGNSA in the germline V gene. Together with reference TRBV7-2 and TRBJ2-7, the CDR3 gives the full variable domain: GAGVSQSPSNKVTEKGKDVELRCDPISGHTALYWYRQSLGQGLEFLIYFQGNSAPDKSGLPSDRFSAERTGGSVSTLTIQRTQQEDSAVYLCASSPPGLEQYFGPGTRLTVT.

This clone was found once. Other DNA sequences from this sample encode an identical CDR3 as well. This chain joins TRBV29-1 and TRBJ2-2, with unresolved D. The V gene lost 4 bases and the J gene lost 5 bases, with 5 bases spanning the gap. Germline CDR1 reads SQVTM; CDR2 reads ANQGSEA. The CDR3 has 11 amino acids. In nucleotides, the CDR3 is TGCAGCGTTGGGGGTACCGGGGAGCTGTTTTTT. Residues: CSVGGTGELFF.

The V gene is TRBV10-1, the J gene TRBJ1-5; TRBD1 aligns across 7 bases. V was pared by 0 bases and J by 7 bases, with 9 bases of the junction left unmatched. This CDR3 is 16 amino acids long. Germline values: CDR1 WNHNN, CDR2 SYGVQD (reference sequence). For the CDR3, the DNA is TGCGCCAGCAGTGAGTCTCCACAGGGGCCCTACCAGCCCCAGCATTTT. Amino acids: CASSESPQGPYQPQHF.

V is TRBV5-1 and J is TRBJ2-3; tentatively, D is TRBD2 (6 bases). V lost 6 bases and J 3 bases, leaving 14 bases between the germline ends. Germline V CDR1 and CDR2: SGHRS, YFSETQ. The CDR3 has 14 amino acids. DNA for the CDR3: TGCGCCAGCACCCTGGGGGGTTGGACAGATACGCAGTATTTT. Translated: CASTLGGWTDTQYF.

The chain links TRBV7-3 to TRBJ2-2; either TRBD1 or TRBD2 may fit D (5 bases each). CDR3 size: 14 residues. CDR1 SGHTA and CDR2 FQGTGA come from the germline V gene. V was trimmed by 3 bases and J by 5 bases, leaving 10 bases between them. CDR3 DNA: TGTGCCAGCAGCTTGGGACCGAGGACCGGGGAGCTGTTTTTT. This sequence encodes CASSLGPRTGELFF.

This clone was counted only a few times. The gene calls are TRBV6-6 and TRBJ2-1; D may correspond to TRBD1 or TRBD2 (6 bases each). Trimming shortened V by 6 bases and J by 4 bases, and 16 bases separated the two germline ends. This CDR3 contains 15 residues. Germline V gene data show CDR1 as MNHNY and CDR2 as SVGAGI (reference sequence). In nucleotides, the CDR3 is TGTGCCAGCAGAAATCAGGGGACTTTTTACAATGAGCAGTTCTTC. Its protein is CASRNQGTFYNEQFF.

The V call is TRBV25-1, the J call TRBJ2-2; D may be TRBD2 (5 bases). Trimming stripped 3 bases from V and 6 bases from J, with 20 bases between. The CDR3 sequence is 17 residues long. CDR1 MGHDK and CDR2 SYGVNS come from the germline V gene. The CDR3 nucleotides read TGTGCCAGCAGTGACCCCTCGGGGAGCGGCTTTGCCGGGGAGCTGTTTTTT. This encodes CASSDPSGSGFAGELFF.

This clone showed up just a few times. V usage is TRBV7-9 and J usage is TRBJ2-7, with D unclear. The V gene lost 1 base and the J gene lost 4 bases, with 11 bases spanning the gap. This CDR3 region has 14 residues. Germline V gene lookup returns CDR1 SEHNR and CDR2 FQNEAQ (reference sequence). Here the CDR3 DNA reads TGTGCCAGCAGCTTAGGTTCAGCCAGTTACGAGCAGTACTTC. Translating it yields CASSLGSASYEQYF.

This chain links TRBV5-1 with TRBJ2-1; D gene ambiguous. The CDR3 contains 13 residues. Germline V CDR1 and CDR2: SGHRS, YFSETQ. V was cut by 0 bases and J by 8 bases, with 9 bases left in between. The CDR3 is CASSLEIRDEQFF. The CDR3 DNA is TGCGCCAGCAGCTTGGAAATAAGGGATGAGCAGTTCTTC.

The rearrangement links TRBV5-4 to TRBJ2-3, with 8 bases identical to TRBD2. The trim removed 4 bases at V and 0 bases at J, leaving 4 bases unmatched. Germline V CDR1 and CDR2: SGHNT, YYREEE (reference sequence). The CDR3 is 15 residues long. CDR3 in amino acids: CASSQTSESTDTQYF. CDR3 DNA sequence: TGTGCCAGCAGCCAGACTAGCGAAAGCACAGATACGCAGTATTTT.

The chain combines TRBV27 with TRBJ1-1; 7 bases are shared with TRBD1. Germline trimming cut 6 bases from V and 6 bases from J; bases unmatched to any gene: 10. This CDR3 comprises 14 residues. Looked up from germline, CDR1 is MNHEY and CDR2 is SMNVEV (reference sequence). Written as DNA, the CDR3 is TGTGCCAGCAGAGAAGATCAGGGGGGGCCTGAAGCTTTCTTT. Its translation is CASREDQGGPEAFF.

This sequence joins TRBV6-6 and TRBJ2-1, with 10 positions matching TRBD2. The V segment lost 5 bases and the J segment 4 bases; nucleotides outside the gene matches: 5. The CDR3 extends over 15 amino acids. From germline, CDR1 is MNHNY and CDR2 SVGAGI (reference sequence). The CDR3 DNA reads as TGTGCCAGCAGTCCCGGGACTAGCGATTACAATGAGCAGTTCTTC. Translation gives CASSPGTSDYNEQFF.

The gene calls are TRBV19 and TRBJ2-7; D is possibly TRBD2 (6 bases). Trimming stripped 7 bases from V and 0 bases from J, with 10 bases between. This CDR3 is 13 amino acids long. The V gene's germline CDR1 is LNHDA and CDR2 SQIVND (reference sequence). CDR3 sequence reads: CASMGLPSYEQYF. The CDR3 coding sequence is TGTGCCAGTATGGGACTCCCCTCCTACGAGCAGTACTTC. Full variable domain (remainder filled in from reference TRBV19 and TRBJ2-7): DGGITQSPKYLFRKEGQNVTLSCEQNLNHDAMYWYRQDPGQGLRLIYYSQIVNDFQKGDIAEGYSVSREKKESFPLTVTSAQKNPTAFYLCASMGLPSYEQYFGPGTRLTVT.

V is TRBV19 and J is TRBJ1-5, with a possible D match to TRBD1 (5 bases). The V gene lost 4 bases and the J gene lost 2 bases, with 12 bases spanning the gap. This CDR3 is built from 15 residues. Germline V gives CDR1 LNHDA, CDR2 SQIVND (reference sequence). CDR3 in DNA: TGTGCCAGTAGTAGTTGGGGGGACGGCAATCAGCCCCAGCATTTT. Residues: CASSSWGDGNQPQHF.

J is TRBJ1-2 and V is TRBV5-1; 8 positions agree with TRBD1. J lost 2 bases, V lost 0 bases, and 21 bases had no gene match. This CDR3 region has 21 residues. Germline assignment: CDR1 SGHRS and CDR2 YFSETQ. CDR3 region: CASSLATYQGALPRKNYGYTF. The CDR3 DNA sequence: TGCGCCAGCAGCTTGGCAACTTACCAGGGGGCGCTACCTCGAAAGAACTATGGCTACACCTTC.

The genes are TRBV6-1 and TRBJ2-5; 7 nucleotides align to TRBD2. The CDR3 spans 16 residues. V lost 1 base and J lost 2; bases outside the gene matches: 7. Germline lookup yields CDR1 MNHNS and CDR2 SASEGT. CDR3 residues: CASSEGVAGLQETQYF. The CDR3 nucleotides read TGTGCCAGCAGTGAAGGGGTAGCGGGCTTACAAGAGACCCAGTACTTC.

J is TRBJ1-5 and V is TRBV28; D gene unclear. The germline V and J ends were trimmed by 5 bases and 6 bases, with 8 bases remaining between them. The CDR3 has 12 residues. Germline lookup yields CDR1 MDHEN and CDR2 SYDVKM. DNA of the CDR3: TGTGCCAGCAGTCCGATATTTCAGCCCCAGCATTTT. Its protein is CASSPIFQPQHF.

The genes are TRBV4-1 and TRBJ2-7, with TRBD2 matching 12 bases. The V gene end was trimmed by 0 bases and the J gene end by 4 bases; junction bases not matched to a gene: 7. In germline, CDR1 is MGHRA, CDR2 YSYEKL. The CDR3 runs 17 residues. The CDR3: CASSQEETSGSLYEQYF. The CDR3 bases are TGCGCCAGCAGCCAAGAAGAGACTAGCGGGAGTCTGTACGAGCAGTACTTC.

This chain links TRBV7-2 with TRBJ2-1; 10 nucleotides agree with TRBD2. The CDR3 sequence is 16 residues long. V lost 0 bases to trimming and J lost 7 bases; unmatched junction nucleotides: 6. Germline V gene data show CDR1 as SGHTA and CDR2 as FQGNSA. For the CDR3, the DNA is TGTGCCAGCAGCTTAGCAGGTGCTAGCGGGAGAAATGAGCAGTTCTTC. This gives the protein CASSLAGASGRNEQFF.

This chain connects TRBV5-1 to TRBJ2-5; D is possibly TRBD1 or TRBD2 (5 bases each). CDR1 and CDR2 from the germline V gene are SGHRS and YFSETQ. Trimming removed 0 bases at V and 8 bases at J, with 17 bases between. There are 15 residues in the CDR3. The CDR3 nucleotides are TGCGCCAGCAGCTTGGGTAATGGGACCGCGTTTACCCAGTACTTC. Protein product: CASSLGNGTAFTQYF.

The chain uses TRBV7-6 and TRBJ2-5; the D is unclear. CDR1 and CDR2 from the germline V gene are SGHVS and FNYEAQ. The CDR3 totals 15 residues. V was pared by 2 bases and J by 2 bases, with 12 bases between. The CDR3 nucleotides are TGTGCCAGCAGCTTAAATCACGTACCTCAAGAGACCCAGTACTTC. As protein: CASSLNHVPQETQYF.

The chain couples TRBV7-9 to TRBJ1-3, with 7 positions matching TRBD1. V shed 4 bases, J shed 0 bases, and the junction held 6 bases outside the gene matches. The length of the CDR3 is 16 residues. From germline, CDR1 is SEHNR and CDR2 FQNEAQ (reference sequence). In DNA form, the CDR3 reads TGTGCCAGCAGCTCCGGACAGGCCCTCTCTGGAAACACCATATATTTT. Translating it yields CASSSGQALSGNTIYF.

This sequence joins TRBV1 and TRBJ2-6; the D call TRBD2 from the table was never checked on the DNA. TRBV1 is a documented pseudogene. This CDR3 is built from 21 residues. The CDR3 loop is CTSSQGGGAGASRKGANVLTF. The CDR3, as DNA: TGCACCAGCAGCCAAGGGGGCGGAGCGGGGGCATCAAGGAAAGGGGCCAACGTCCTGACTTTC.

The chain joins TRBV5-4 to TRBJ2-1; 7 bases line up with TRBD2. Germline CDR1 reads SGHNT; CDR2 reads YYREEE (reference sequence). Germline trimming cut 0 bases from V and 7 bases from J; bases unmatched to any gene: 10. The CDR3 length is 16 residues. CDR3 amino acids: CASSLAAGVFGNEQFF. The CDR3 DNA sequence: TGTGCCAGCAGCTTGGCCGCGGGAGTTTTCGGGAATGAGCAGTTCTTC. Full variable domain (rest looked up from reference TRBV5-4 and TRBJ2-1): ETGVTQSPTHLIKTRGQQVTLRCSSQSGHNTVSWYQQALGQGPQFIFQYYREEENGRGNFPPRFSGLQFPNYSSELNVNALELDDSALYLCASSLAAGVFGNEQFFGPGTRLTVL.